The 5 T cell receptor beta chains below were found in one sample sequenced in a study of beta chain features in type 1 diabetes. The whole isolated RNA underwent reverse transcription, so sequencing captured expressed TCRB transcripts. Method: immunoSEQ multiplex PCR; TCRdb's copy keeps in-frame clones and lacks some. The sample has 900,000 or so clones, about a sixth seen once. The sequenced sample was naive CD4+ T cells from blood. The source of these receptors is a woman in her late teens or twenties in good health.

This chain connects TRBV21-1 to TRBJ2-5; the D call TRBD1 from the table was never checked on the DNA. TRBV21-1 is a known pseudogene. The CDR3 contains 14 residues. This chain's CDR3 is CASSIRQGQETQYF. The CDR3 coding sequence is TGTGCCAGCAGCATTAGACAGGGTCAAGAGACCCAGTACTTC.

V and J are TRBV20-1 and TRBJ1-1; TRBD1 is a possible D gene (5 bases). Trimming took off 6 bases at V and 3 bases at J, with 8 bases between the two ends. The CDR3 loop spans 11 amino acids. The germline V gene encodes CDR1 DFQATT and CDR2 SNEGSKA (reference sequence). In DNA form, the CDR3 reads TGCAGTGCGGGACTTCACACTGAAGCTTTCTTT. This gives the protein CSAGLHTEAFF.

This clone was counted a few times. The chain joins TRBV13 to TRBJ2-7; 7 bases are shared with TRBD1. Germline CDR1 is PRHDT and CDR2 is FYEKMQ (reference sequence). V shed 5 bases, J shed 6 bases, and the junction held 16 bases outside the gene matches. CDR3 length: 16 residues. DNA for the CDR3: TGTGCCAGCAGCCCCGGGACAGCCGAAGGCAGAGTCGAGCAGTACTTC. Its translation: CASSPGTAEGRVEQYF.

This chain connects TRBV6-6 to TRBJ2-3, with no clear D. Trimming took 5 bases from V and 3 from J, leaving 6 bases between them. The germline gives CDR1 MNHNY, CDR2 SVGAGI (reference sequence). The CDR3 totals 12 residues. Here the CDR3 DNA reads TGTGCCAGCAGTCCTACTACAGATACGCAGTATTTT. This encodes CASSPTTDTQYF.

This clone was found a few times. This chain joins TRBV7-8 and TRBJ2-5, with no clear D. The CDR3 covers 14 residues. The V gene lost 1 base and the J gene lost 4 bases, with 10 bases spanning the gap. Germline CDR1 is SGHVS and CDR2 is FQNEAQ. The CDR3 here is CASSLVILGETQYF. Written as DNA, the CDR3 is TGTGCCAGCAGCTTAGTAATTTTGGGAGAGACCCAGTACTTC.